The rows below give T cell receptor beta chains drawn from one sample of a study of T-cell reconstitution after alpha-beta-depleted transplantation in children. TCRdb recomputed calls from the PCR reads with MiXCR, one row per CDR3 protein. The repertoire holds 300,000 to 350,000 distinct CDR3 sequences, with 15% to 20% as singletons. Sample: PBMCs, mostly from graft donor cells, taken 360 days after TCRalphabeta/CD19-depleted stem cell transplant. These receptors were obtained from a male patient aged 2-10 years who had a stem cell transplant for acute lymphoblastic leukemia, so the T cells may come from the graft donor. CDR3s include the opening cysteine and the closing phenylalanine or tryptophan. D genes are given only for firm matches. Clone size is not always given. Where it is, it says once, few, many or a class for expanded clones.

j_call	d_call	v_call	clone_size	cdr3_aa	cdr3_nt
TRBJ2-5	NA	TRBV19	many	CASSIVDQATIETQYF	TGTGCCAGTAGTATAGTGGACCAAGCAACGATCGAGACCCAGTACTTC
TRBJ2-1	TRBD2	TRBV10-3	NA	CAISPTSGYNEQFF	TGTGCCATCAGTCCGACTAGCGGTTACAATGAGCAGTTCTTC
TRBJ1-4	TRBD1	TRBV27	many	CASRLQGAGEKLFF	TGTGCCAGCAGACTACAGGGGGCGGGTGAAAAACTGTTTTTT
TRBJ2-3	TRBD2	TRBV20-1	few	CSAAVAGVGTDTQYF	TGCAGTGCGGCCGTAGCGGGAGTAGGCACAGATACGCAGTATTTT
TRBJ2-7	NA	TRBV29-1	NA	CSATGVKYEQYF	TGCAGCGCTACTGGGGTAAAGTACGAGCAGTACTTC
TRBJ1-1	TRBD1	TRBV6-1	NA	CASGPGQGVFNTEAFF	TGTGCCAGCGGCCCCGGACAGGGGGTTTTCAACACTGAAGCTTTCTTT
TRBJ2-1	NA	TRBV7-3	few	CASSTGRYNEQFF	TGTGCCAGCAGCACTGGACGGTACAATGAGCAGTTCTTC
TRBJ2-2	NA	TRBV19	NA	CASSILNTGELFF	TGTGCCAGTAGTATACTTAACACCGGGGAGCTGTTTTTT
TRBJ2-5	NA	TRBV7-2	few	CASSFRAGQETQYF	TGTGCCAGCAGCTTCCGAGCGGGCCAAGAGACCCAGTACTTC
TRBJ2-2	NA	TRBV29-1	many	CSVEDPQSGELFF	TGCAGCGTTGAAGATCCTCAGAGCGGGGAGCTGTTTTTT
TRBJ1-1	NA	TRBV4-1	many	CASSQGWGGTEAFF	TGCGCCAGCAGCCAAGGGTGGGGAGGTACTGAAGCTTTCTTT
TRBJ2-3	NA	TRBV6-1	few	CASTRGTDTQYF	TGTGCCAGCACCCGGGGCACAGATACGCAGTATTTT
TRBJ2-6	NA	TRBV28	few	CASSPGTAASGANVLTF	TGTGCCAGCAGTCCCGGGACGGCGGCCTCTGGGGCCAACGTCCTGACTTTC
TRBJ2-7	NA	TRBV28	NA	CASSGLALPYEQYF	TGTGCCAGCAGCGGGCTGGCCCTTCCCTACGAGCAGTACTTC
TRBJ2-5	TRBD2	TRBV4-3	NA	CASSQGASGEETQYF	TGCGCCAGCAGCCAAGGCGCTAGCGGAGAAGAGACCCAGTACTTC
TRBJ2-2	NA	TRBV12-3/TRBV12-4	few	CASSPVITGELFF	TGTGCCAGCAGCCCCGTAATTACCGGGGAGCTGTTTTTT
TRBJ1-1	NA	TRBV12-3/TRBV12-4	many	CASSPGLPNTEAFF	TGTGCCAGCAGCCCGGGACTCCCGAACACTGAAGCTTTCTTT
TRBJ2-1	NA	TRBV5-1	few	CASSPGAINNEQFF	TGCGCCAGCAGCCCGGGGGCAATCAACAATGAGCAGTTCTTC
TRBJ2-1	TRBD1	TRBV5-1	NA	CASSWGQGGGEKQFF	TGCGCCAGCAGCTGGGGACAGGGTGGAGGAGAGAAGCAGTTCTTC
TRBJ1-1	NA	TRBV29-1	NA	CSVGRAEAFF	TGCAGCGTTGGCCGGGCTGAAGCTTTCTTT
TRBJ1-2	TRBD1	TRBV12-3/TRBV12-4	NA	CASSYRDRVNYGYTF	TGTGCCAGCAGCTACCGGGACAGGGTTAACTATGGCTACACCTTC
TRBJ2-5	NA	TRBV29-1	many	CSPAVGETQYF	TGCAGCCCAGCCGTCGGAGAGACCCAGTACTTC
TRBJ2-1	TRBD2	TRBV6-1	NA	CASSGIAGVDEQFF	TGTGCCAGCAGTGGGATAGCGGGAGTGGATGAGCAGTTCTTC
TRBJ2-7	NA	TRBV27	many	CASSLGPTSYEQYF	TGTGCCAGCAGTTTAGGCCCCACAAGCTACGAGCAGTACTTC
TRBJ2-3	NA	TRBV4-2	NA	CASSQERTDTQYF	TGTGCCAGCAGCCAAGAACGGACAGATACGCAGTATTTT
TRBJ2-7	NA	TRBV7-2	medium-sized	CASSLGAPYEQYF	TGTGCCAGCAGCTTGGGGGCTCCCTACGAGCAGTACTTC
TRBJ2-1	TRBD2	TRBV6-2/TRBV6-3	few	CASSYTSGTNEQFF	TGTGCCAGCAGTTACACTAGCGGGACCAATGAGCAGTTCTTC
TRBJ2-7	NA	TRBV7-2	NA	CASSLVFHEQYF	TGTGCCAGCAGCTTAGTATTCCACGAGCAGTACTTC
TRBJ2-1	TRBD2	TRBV29-1	few	CSGAIAGSSSYNEQFF	TGCAGCGGAGCTATAGCGGGTTCGAGCTCCTACAATGAGCAGTTCTTC
TRBJ2-6	NA	TRBV4-2	NA	CASSQDNGPGANVLTF	TGTGCCAGCAGCCAAGATAACGGCCCTGGGGCCAACGTCCTGACTTTC
TRBJ1-1	NA	TRBV5-6	few	CASSLRVTEAFF	TGTGCCAGCAGCTTGAGGGTCACTGAAGCTTTCTTT
TRBJ2-7	NA	TRBV29-1	few	CSVRAAYEQYF	TGCAGCGTTCGGGCAGCTTACGAGCAGTACTTC
TRBJ2-2	TRBD2	TRBV20-1	few	CSALAGVTGELFF	TGCAGTGCCCTAGCGGGAGTTACCGGGGAGCTGTTTTTT
TRBJ2-1	NA	TRBV7-3	many	CASSLGTGLYNEQFF	TGTGCCAGCAGCTTAGGAACGGGGCTATACAATGAGCAGTTCTTC
TRBJ2-5	NA	TRBV10-3	NA	CAISRGPQETQYF	TGTGCCATCAGCAGGGGCCCCCAAGAGACCCAGTACTTC
TRBJ1-2	NA	TRBV7-2	few	CASSLGLSNYGYTF	TGTGCCAGCAGCTTAGGTCTGTCTAACTATGGCTACACCTTC
TRBJ1-5	NA	TRBV30	NA	CAWKGDDQPQHF	TGTGCCTGGAAAGGGGACGACCAGCCCCAGCATTTT
TRBJ2-1	TRBD2	TRBV4-3	NA	CASSQEGLAGVHEQFF	TGCGCCAGCAGCCAAGAAGGGCTAGCGGGAGTTCATGAGCAGTTCTTC
TRBJ2-1	NA	TRBV12-3/TRBV12-4	once	CASSLIRRSYNEQFF	TGTGCCAGCAGCCTAATACGACGGTCCTACAATGAGCAGTTCTTC
TRBJ1-5	NA	TRBV29-1	few	CSVEDRPAHQPQHF	TGCAGCGTTGAAGATCGGCCAGCTCATCAGCCCCAGCATTTT
TRBJ2-1	NA	TRBV29-1	few	CSVGDFVGGEQFF	TGCAGCGTTGGGGACTTCGTGGGGGGTGAGCAGTTCTTC
TRBJ1-1	NA	TRBV28	few	CASSFASSNTEAFF	TGTGCCAGCAGTTTTGCCAGTTCGAACACTGAAGCTTTCTTT
TRBJ2-7	NA	TRBV20-1	NA	CSGSDGGSPYEQYF	TGCAGTGGGTCGGATGGAGGGAGCCCCTACGAGCAGTACTTC
TRBJ2-5	TRBD2	TRBV7-8	many	CASSLVSLAGVQETQYF	TGTGCCAGCAGCTTAGTGAGTCTAGCGGGAGTCCAAGAGACCCAGTACTTC
TRBJ2-1	NA	TRBV9	NA	CASSVALFSYNEQFF	TGTGCCAGCAGCGTAGCTTTATTCTCCTACAATGAGCAGTTCTTC
TRBJ2-7	NA	TRBV29-1	few	CSVGTPVRQAGIYEQYF	TGCAGCGTTGGGACCCCGGTTCGCCAGGCTGGGATCTACGAGCAGTACTTC
TRBJ2-4	NA	TRBV28	NA	CASSFPGAKNIQYF	TGTGCCAGCAGTTTCCCGGGGGCGAAGAACATTCAGTACTTC
TRBJ1-2	NA	TRBV29-1	NA	CSVVGGYGYTF	TGCAGCGTTGTCGGGGGCTATGGCTACACCTTC